This T cell receptor beta chain was sequenced during a study of shared clonotypes between healthy human individuals. Study information: A donor's plate count was three for CD4 naive and three for CD4 memory; CD8 naive had two and CD8 memory one.

Sequencing used immunoSEQ multiplex PCR; TCRdb keeps in-frame clones, though not all of them. The repertoire holds about 1.1 million clones, with 70% to 85% as singletons. The clonotype originates from a man between 18 and 35 years old in good health. Some clones in this sample may be carry-over from other donors' samples. The sample was memory CD4+ T cells from PBMCs. Subset reported: CD45RA-negative fraction.

The CDR3 region has the DNA TGTGCCAGCAGCTCCCGGGGGGGCACCCACAACACTGAAGCTTTCTTT. Translating gives CASSSRGGTHNTEAFF. V gene TRBV5-4 combines with J gene TRBJ1-1, with D possibly being TRBD1 (6 bases). Germline V gene data show CDR1 as SGHNT and CDR2 as YYREEE (reference sequence). The CDR3 spans 16 residues. V gave up 3 bases and J gave up 2 bases, with 17 bases separating them.